What follows are 25 T cell receptor beta chains derived from one specimen sequenced in a study of regulatory T cells in long-lasting Graves disease. Time point given: newly diagnosed GD, antithyroid drugs for less than 3 months. Preparation of the TCR library used RNA extracted from PBMCs. Arm-PCR of CDR3 regions and iRepertoire HTBI primers were the basis on which TCR beta libraries were built. MiXCR was run by TCRdb on the multiplex PCR reads, yielding one entry per CDR3 protein. The sample consists of some 600,000 distinct CDR3 sequences, about 15% of them appearing once. This sample also belongs to another study, concerning T cells in Graves' hyperthyroidism and ophthalmopathy.

The source was peripheral blood mononuclear cells (PBMCs), collected at new diagnosis, from a patient treated with antithyroid drugs. These receptors originate from a man aged 18 to 35 with Graves disease.

The rearrangement links TRBV20-1 to TRBJ2-3; 8 nucleotides agree with TRBD2. This CDR3 contains 16 residues. Germline V CDR1 and CDR2: DFQATT, SNEGSKA (reference sequence). Trimming removed 6 bases from V and 0 bases from J; junction bases left unmatched: 11. CDR3 coding DNA: TGCAGTGCGGAGGACCGGCTAGCGGGTAGCACAGATACGCAGTATTTT. It encodes CSAEDRLAGSTDTQYF.

The table lists this clonotype with many counts. The chain links TRBV28 to TRBJ2-6; D is ambiguous. Germline-derived CDR1 and CDR2 are MDHEN and SYDVKM. CDR3 length: 18 amino acids. Between the trimmed V and J ends, which lost 6 bases and 0 bases, there was a span of 18 bases. The DNA of the CDR3 is TGTGCCAGCAGCCGGTGGGCGGTGAAGGCCTCTGGGGCCAACGTCCTGACTTTC. Its protein product is CASSRWAVKASGANVLTF.

The chain is built from TRBV27 and TRBJ2-2, with TRBD2 matching 13 bases. The CDR3 spans 18 residues. The ends lost 5 bases at V and 4 bases at J; junction bases unmatched: 10. Germline CDR1 and CDR2: MNHEY and SMNVEV (reference sequence). CDR3 bases: TGTGCCAGCAGTAAACTAGCGGGAGGGCCTTTGGGCACCGGGGAGCTGTTTTTT. As protein: CASSKLAGGPLGTGELFF.

The rearrangement links TRBV20-1 to TRBJ2-7; TRBD1 agrees at 8 bases. Germline V gives CDR1 DFQATT, CDR2 SNEGSKA (reference sequence). This CDR3 is 12 amino acids long. V shed 5 bases, J shed 4 bases, and the junction held 4 bases outside the gene matches. In DNA, the CDR3 is TGCAGTGCTCTTCGACAGGGGTACGAGCAGTACTTC. Translated: CSALRQGYEQYF.

This clonotype was counted at least ten times. The V call is TRBV30, the J call TRBJ2-7; TRBD1 matches at 9 bases. Germline assignment: CDR1 GTSNPN and CDR2 SVGIG (reference sequence). This CDR3 comprises 13 residues. J lost 2 bases, V lost 8 bases, and 7 bases had no gene match. In DNA form, the CDR3 reads TGTGCCCTGCGGCGGACAGGGGCCTACGAGCAGTACTTC. Translating gives CALRRTGAYEQYF.

This clonotype was observed at least ten times. This chain connects TRBV28 to TRBJ2-7; D is uncertain. This CDR3 region has 12 residues. Trimming stripped 5 bases from V and 1 base from J, with 6 bases between. Germline lookup yields CDR1 MDHEN and CDR2 SYDVKM. The CDR3 DNA reads TGTGCCAGCAGTCTCCGGTCCTACGAGCAGTACTTC. Translated: CASSLRSYEQYF. Full variable domain (remainder filled in from reference TRBV28 and TRBJ2-7): DVKVTQSSRYLVKRTGEKVFLECVQDMDHENMFWYRQDPGLGLRLIYFSYDVKMKEKGDIPEGYSVSREKKERFSLILESASTNQTSMYLCASSLRSYEQYFGPGTRLTVT.

This clonotype was picked up a small number of times. Relative to the germline gene, one junction end is altered; a read error may explain this. This chain links TRBV7-2 with TRBJ2-7; possibly TRBD2 for D (6 bases). This CDR3 has 18 residues. Per germline, CDR1 SGHTA and CDR2 FQGNSA. CDR3 protein: CASSLDWQVGGPSCEQYF. Here the CDR3 DNA reads TGTGCCAGCAGCTTAGATTGGCAGGTGGGAGGACCCTCCTGCGAGCAGTACTTC.

The chain uses TRBV20-1 and TRBJ2-2, with a weak D call TRBD2 (5 bases). V was pared by 0 bases and J by 9 bases, with 14 bases between. The germline V gene has CDR1 DFQATT and CDR2 SNEGSKA (reference sequence). The length of the CDR3 is 14 residues. CDR3 nucleotides: TGCAGTGCTAGAGAATTGGCGGCGGGCCGGGAGCTGTTTTTT. Protein product: CSARELAAGRELFF.

This clonotype has at least ten counts. The rearrangement links TRBV5-1 to TRBJ2-7; D gene uncertain. The CDR3 is made up of 14 amino acids. The germline V and J ends were trimmed by 0 bases and 6 bases, with 13 bases remaining between them. The germline V gene encodes CDR1 SGHRS and CDR2 YFSETQ. This CDR3 is CASSLDPSAGEQYF. CDR3 bases: TGCGCCAGCAGCTTGGACCCCTCCGCTGGCGAGCAGTACTTC.

This clonotype was detected a few times. This chain links TRBV6-1 with TRBJ2-2; either TRBD1 or TRBD2 may supply D (6 bases each). The CDR3 consists of 16 residues. Trimming took off 6 bases at V and 2 bases at J, with 16 bases between the two ends. Germline V CDR1 and CDR2: MNHNS, SASEGT. CDR3 coding DNA: TGTGCCAGCAGCCCTTGGAGGGGGATAAACACCGGGGAGCTGTTTTTT. Protein sequence: CASSPWRGINTGELFF.

This clonotype was counted many times. DNA of the CDR3: TGTGCCAGCAGAAACCGATTGGGCAACACTGAAGCTTTCTTT. Amino acid sequence: CASRNRLGNTEAFF. The chain has TRBV28 and TRBJ1-1; D gene uncertain. The CDR3 is 14 amino acids. The V gene lost 6 bases and the J gene lost 2 bases, with 13 bases spanning the gap. Germline assignment: CDR1 MDHEN and CDR2 SYDVKM.

This clonotype was recorded a few times. The V and J genes are TRBV7-9 and TRBJ2-7; D remains ambiguous. Germline lookup yields CDR1 SEHNR and CDR2 FQNEAQ (reference sequence). Trimming stripped 4 bases from V and 7 bases from J, with 11 bases between. This CDR3 region has 12 residues. The chain's CDR3 is CASSCAAREQYF. CDR3 DNA sequence: TGTGCCAGCAGCTGCGCCGCCAGGGAGCAGTACTTC.

This clonotype was counted at least ten times. The chain joins TRBV27 to TRBJ1-1; D unresolved. Trimming took 3 bases from V and 1 from J, leaving 6 bases between them. CDR1 MNHEY and CDR2 SMNVEV come from the germline V gene (reference sequence). The CDR3 loop spans 13 amino acids. The chain's CDR3 is CASSFNGNTEAFF. DNA of the CDR3: TGTGCCAGCAGTTTTAACGGGAACACTGAAGCTTTCTTT.

This clonotype was seen repeatedly, ten times or more. The V gene is TRBV24-1, the J gene TRBJ1-1; a weak D match, TRBD1 (6 bases). The CDR3 spans 12 residues. Trimming took off 4 bases at V and 9 bases at J, with 11 bases between the two ends. Germline V gene sequence: CDR1 KGHDR, CDR2 SFDVKD. In DNA form, the CDR3 reads TGTGCCACCAGTGACACCCAGGGGAAAGCTTTCTTT. Its protein product is CATSDTQGKAFF.

This clonotype was observed at least ten times. The CDR3 DNA reads as TGTGCCAGCAGTTCTAGCGGGGGGCTAAGGCAGTACTTC. Translated: CASSSSGGLRQYF. The chain links TRBV7-2 to TRBJ2-7, with TRBD2 matching 11 bases. Trimming removed 6 bases from V and 9 bases from J; junction bases left unmatched: 7. Germline-derived CDR1 and CDR2 are SGHTA and FQGNSA. CDR3 length: 13 residues.

The chain couples TRBV15 to TRBJ2-1; D not certain. Trimming pared 0 bases from V and 6 bases from J, leaving 6 bases between. The CDR3 has 13 residues. Looked up from germline, CDR1 is LNHNV and CDR2 is YYDKDF (reference sequence). This CDR3 reads CATSRDRPNEQFF. The CDR3 DNA reads as TGTGCCACCAGCAGAGATCGTCCCAATGAGCAGTTCTTC. Drawing the rest from reference TRBV15 and TRBJ2-1, the complete variable domain is DAMVIQNPRYQVTQFGKPVTLSCSQTLNHNVMYWYQQKSSQAPKLLFHYYDKDFNNEADTPDNFQSRRPNTSFCFLDIRSPGLGDTAMYLCATSRDRPNEQFFGPGTRLTVL.

This clonotype was detected many times. This chain uses TRBV2 with TRBJ1-5; D perhaps matches TRBD1 (5 bases). CDR1 SNHLY and CDR2 FYNNEI come from the germline V gene. V was clipped by 7 bases and J by 3 bases, with 16 bases between them. The CDR3 covers 15 residues. The CDR3 nucleotides read TGTGCCAGCAATACTGGACCAGGGTTCAATCAGCCCCAGCATTTT. This translates into CASNTGPGFNQPQHF.

The chain combines TRBV6-1 with TRBJ2-5; 8 nucleotides match TRBD1. This CDR3 has 16 residues. V shed 4 bases and J 6 bases; nucleotides not matched to a gene: 13. CDR1 and CDR2 from the germline V gene are MNHNS and SASEGT. CDR3 loop: CASSARDRGHQQTQYF. In DNA form, the CDR3 reads TGTGCCAGCAGTGCTCGCGACAGGGGCCACCAGCAGACCCAGTACTTC.

This clonotype was found many times. The chain employs TRBV6-1 and TRBJ1-1; 8 positions match TRBD1. Germline CDR1 reads MNHNS; CDR2 reads SASEGT. The CDR3 runs 13 residues. V dropped 5 bases and J dropped 6; count of bases not matched to a gene: 5. CDR3 sequence (DNA): TGTGCCAGCAGTCCGACAGGGGCCTCTGAAGCTTTCTTT. This codes for CASSPTGASEAFF.

This clonotype has at least ten counts. This chain uses TRBV11-2 with TRBJ2-7, with 8 bases lining up with TRBD1. The trim removed 1 base at V and 0 bases at J, leaving 5 bases unmatched. In germline, CDR1 is SGHAT, CDR2 FQNNGV. CDR3 length: 16 amino acids. CDR3 in DNA: TGTGCCAGCAGCTTAGCCCGGGACAGGAACTCCTACGAGCAGTACTTC. Its protein product is CASSLARDRNSYEQYF.

This clonotype has a count of ten or more. This chain connects TRBV5-1 to TRBJ2-3; D is unresolved. The ends were cut back, 6 bases at V and 2 bases at J, with 4 bases in the middle. The germline V gene has CDR1 SGHRS and CDR2 YFSETQ. This CDR3 is built from 11 residues. Written as DNA, the CDR3 is TGCGCCAGCACCGACACAGATACGCAGTATTTT. Amino acids: CASTDTDTQYF.

In this sample, this clonotype turned up many times. The J gene is TRBJ2-5, the V gene TRBV20-1; a weak D match, TRBD2 (6 bases). This CDR3 has 15 amino acids. Trimming cost V 3 bases and J 4 bases, with 18 bases left between them. Germline lookup yields CDR1 DFQATT and CDR2 SNEGSKA (reference sequence). The CDR3 is CSASAVGGKAETQYF. Here the CDR3 DNA reads TGCAGTGCTAGCGCGGTCGGGGGAAAGGCAGAGACCCAGTACTTC.

This clonotype came up a few times. V is TRBV5-1 and J is TRBJ2-7; TRBD1 is a possible D gene (5 bases). The germline V gene encodes CDR1 SGHRS and CDR2 YFSETQ. The CDR3 has 13 amino acids. Trimming removed 4 bases from V and 1 base from J, with 9 bases in between. The CDR3 nucleotides are TGCGCCAGCAGCAATCAGGGTTCCTACGAGCAGTACTTC. It is translated as CASSNQGSYEQYF.

The sample holds many counts of this clonotype. This rearrangement joins TRBV27 to TRBJ2-7, with no clear D. This CDR3 has 11 amino acids. Germline CDR1 is MNHEY and CDR2 is SMNVEV (reference sequence). V was cut by 8 bases and J by 5 bases, with 10 bases left in between. The CDR3 spells CASPRPHEQYF. The CDR3 DNA follows: TGTGCCAGCCCCAGGCCCCACGAGCAGTACTTC.

The CDR3, as DNA: TGTGCCAGCAACTCGGGCAAGGGGCGCGAAGCTTTCTTT. This sequence encodes CASNSGKGREAFF. The chain uses TRBV6-1 and TRBJ1-1, with a tentative D call TRBD1 (5 bases). CDR1 and CDR2 (germline): MNHNS, SASEGT. V dropped 7 bases and J dropped 8 bases, with 17 bases sitting between them. The CDR3 spans 13 residues.